The 18 T cell receptor beta chains below were found in one sample sequenced in a study of T-cell reconstitution after alpha-beta-depleted transplantation in children. For TCRbeta, the library was prepared with unique molecular identifiers. TCRdb re-called the PCR reads with MiXCR, one entry per CDR3 protein. The sample consists of 90,000 to 100,000 distinct CDR3 sequences, 12% of them appearing once. Sequencing was performed on PBMCs from the stem cell graft donor, taken from the stem cell graft. These TCRs come from a human donor who donated a stem cell graft to a child with inherited bone marrow failure.

This clonotype was observed many times. The chain couples TRBV4-3 to TRBJ1-1; 7 bases match TRBD1. Germline V gene lookup returns CDR1 LGHNA and CDR2 YSLEER. Losses at the gene ends were 4 bases for V and 6 bases for J; bases not matched to a gene: 8. CDR3 length equals 14 residues. The CDR3 loop is CASSLFTGDAEAFF. CDR3 sequence (DNA): TGCGCCAGCAGCCTCTTCACAGGGGATGCTGAAGCTTTCTTT.

In the case of this clonotype: This clone may be a read error of a much larger clone one base away. The chain links TRBV20-1 to TRBJ2-4; perhaps TRBD1 as D (6 bases). There are 17 residues in the CDR3. Germline-derived CDR1 and CDR2 are DFQATT and SNEGSKA (reference sequence). The CDR3 here is CCARDDLTGPPKNIQYF. The CDR3 region has the DNA TGCTGTGCTAGAGACGACTTGACAGGCCCCCCAAAAAACATTCAGTACTTC.

This clonotype was picked up many times. The chain is built from TRBV9 and TRBJ2-7; D gene uncertain. Trimming took off 0 bases at V and 4 bases at J, with 17 bases between the two ends. This CDR3 has 16 amino acids. Looked up from germline, CDR1 is SGDLS and CDR2 is YYNGEE. CDR3 protein: CASSVVEFGLLYEQYF. The CDR3 nucleotides are TGTGCCAGCAGCGTAGTTGAATTTGGTCTCCTGTACGAGCAGTACTTC.

This clonotype has at least ten counts. The rearrangement joins TRBV10-3 to TRBJ2-1, with D tentatively TRBD2 (7 bases). Trimming removed 7 bases from V and 8 bases from J, with 15 bases in between. The length of the CDR3 is 13 residues. Germline lookup yields CDR1 ENHRY and CDR2 SYGVKD. The CDR3 nucleotides read TGTGCCATCAATTGGGGGGGGCAAGATGAGCAGTTCTTC. It translates to CAINWGGQDEQFF.

This clonotype was picked up many times. The CDR3 spells CASSLGTRTETQYF. CDR3 DNA sequence: TGTGCCAGCAGCTTAGGGACTAGGACAGAGACCCAGTACTTC. The chain has TRBV7-2 and TRBJ2-5; 7 bases map to TRBD2. V lost 1 base, J lost 4 bases, and 3 bases stayed unmatched. The CDR3 extends over 14 amino acids. Germline V gives CDR1 SGHTA, CDR2 FQGNSA.

This clonotype occurred many times. The genes are TRBV5-1 and TRBJ2-7; D not resolved. The germline gives CDR1 SGHRS, CDR2 YFSETQ. V was clipped by 0 bases and J by 2 bases, with 6 bases between them. This CDR3 region has 13 residues. CDR3 region: CASSLDRPYEQYF. For the CDR3, the DNA is TGCGCCAGCAGCTTGGACCGGCCCTACGAGCAGTACTTC.

This clonotype was recorded many times. The chain uses TRBV4-3 and TRBJ1-4; a possible D gene is TRBD1 (6 bases). The CDR3 consists of 17 residues. V shed 4 bases and J shed 3 bases, with 18 bases lying between them. Germline values: CDR1 LGHNA, CDR2 YSLEER. The CDR3 reads CASSPNLLRGANEKLFF. The CDR3 DNA reads TGCGCCAGCAGCCCCAATCTGCTCAGGGGCGCTAATGAAAAACTGTTTTTT.

The sample holds many counts of this clonotype. The gene calls are TRBV20-1 and TRBJ1-1; D ambiguous. Looked up from germline, CDR1 is DFQATT and CDR2 is SNEGSKA (reference sequence). The CDR3 extends over 14 amino acids. With 1 base removed from V and 0 bases from J, the gap between germline ends came to 9 bases. CDR3 DNA sequence: TGCAGTGCTAGAGTCCCCAGCCTGAACACTGAAGCTTTCTTT. This codes for CSARVPSLNTEAFF.

In this sample, this clonotype turned up many times. V is TRBV4-3 and J is TRBJ1-5; D remains ambiguous. This CDR3 has 15 amino acids. Between the trimmed V and J ends, which lost 0 bases and 7 bases, there was a span of 13 bases. CDR1 and CDR2 (germline): LGHNA, YSLEER. The CDR3 sequence: CASSQDGLVHQPQHF. The DNA of the CDR3 is TGCGCCAGCAGCCAAGACGGCTTGGTTCACCAGCCCCAGCATTTT.

This clonotype occurred many times. The rearrangement links TRBV7-9 to TRBJ2-5; 10 bases are shared with TRBD2. V was clipped by 4 bases and J by 5 bases; unmatched bases: 10. The V gene's germline CDR1 is SEHNR and CDR2 FQNEAQ (reference sequence). This CDR3 is 16 amino acids long. Here the CDR3 DNA reads TGTGCCAGCAGCTCGCTAGCGGGAGCCCCCGTGGAGACCCAGTACTTC. It encodes CASSSLAGAPVETQYF. Supplemented by reference TRBV7-9 and TRBJ2-5, the full variable domain reads DTGVSQNPRHKITKRGQNVTFRCDPISEHNRLYWYRQTLGQGPEFLTYFQNEAQLEKSRLLSDRFSAERPKGSFSTLEIQRTEQGDSAMYLCASSSLAGAPVETQYFGPGTRLLVL.

This clonotype was picked up many times. The chain carries TRBV7-2 and TRBJ2-7; weak D call: TRBD1 (5 bases). This CDR3 contains 13 residues. V lost 4 bases and J lost 2, with 9 bases in between. Germline V gives CDR1 SGHTA, CDR2 FQGNSA. CDR3 in amino acids: CASSSTVTYEQYF. DNA for the CDR3: TGTGCCAGCAGCTCGACAGTCACCTACGAGCAGTACTTC.

This clonotype was observed many times. This rearrangement joins TRBV20-1 to TRBJ1-5; tentatively, D is TRBD1 (5 bases). Trimming removed 6 bases at V and 1 base at J, with 10 bases between. This CDR3 region has 13 residues. Germline V lookup: CDR1 DFQATT, CDR2 SNEGSKA (reference sequence). CDR3 nucleotide sequence: TGCAGTGCCGCCCGGGACAGCAATCAGCCCCAGCATTTT. Amino acids: CSAARDSNQPQHF.

This clonotype has a count of ten or more. The J gene is TRBJ1-2, the V gene TRBV5-1; 7 positions agree with TRBD1. J was trimmed by 8 bases and V by 0 bases; bases with no gene match: 7. The CDR3 is 14 amino acids. Looked up from germline, CDR1 is SGHRS and CDR2 is YFSETQ. CDR3 nucleotides: TGCGCCAGCAGCTTGGTGACAGGGAATAAAGGCTACACCTTC. This codes for CASSLVTGNKGYTF.

This clonotype occurred many times. The chain uses TRBV7-2 and TRBJ2-7, with TRBD2 matching over 7 bases. The CDR3 is 16 residues long. Germline assignment: CDR1 SGHTA and CDR2 FQGNSA. Trimming cost V 5 bases and J 2 bases; bases outside gene matches: 12. The CDR3 loop is CASSRLGGADAYEQYF. As DNA, the CDR3 is TGTGCCAGCAGCCGACTGGGAGGGGCCGACGCCTACGAGCAGTACTTC.

In this sample, this clonotype turned up a few times. The chain is built from TRBV12-3 or TRBV12-4 and TRBJ1-2, with D perhaps TRBD1 (6 bases). Trimming stripped 10 bases from V and 3 bases from J, with 21 bases between. The CDR3 sequence is 15 residues long. CDR3 nucleotides: TGTGCCACCTTTGGACAGCCCAATGGCGACTATGGCTACACCTTC. As protein: CATFGQPNGDYGYTF.

This clonotype was detected ten times or more. V usage is TRBV4-2 and J usage is TRBJ2-6; 7 bases match TRBD2. Germline-derived CDR1 and CDR2 are LGHNA and YNFKEQ. The length of the CDR3 is 16 residues. V lost 1 base to trimming and J lost 2 bases; unmatched junction nucleotides: 2. CDR3 sequence: CASSQGGGAGANVLTF. The CDR3, as DNA: TGTGCCAGCAGCCAAGGTGGGGGGGCTGGGGCCAACGTCCTGACTTTC.

This clonotype has at least ten counts. V usage is TRBV20-1 and J usage is TRBJ2-2; 9 bases line up with TRBD2. V lost 0 bases, J lost 4 bases, and 6 bases stayed unmatched. The CDR3 runs to 16 residues. The germline V gene has CDR1 DFQATT and CDR2 SNEGSKA (reference sequence). The CDR3 spells CSARDAAGGGTGELFF. CDR3 bases: TGCAGTGCTAGAGATGCGGCGGGGGGGGGCACCGGGGAGCTGTTTTTT.

This clonotype has a count of ten or more. The J gene is TRBJ2-3, the V gene TRBV7-9, with D unresolved. Germline-derived CDR1 and CDR2 are SEHNR and FQNEAQ (reference sequence). The CDR3 consists of 13 residues. Trimming took off 6 bases at V and 0 bases at J, with 7 bases between the two ends. CDR3 nucleotide sequence: TGTGCCAGCAGTAGACTGAGCACAGATACGCAGTATTTT. Amino acids: CASSRLSTDTQYF.